These T cell receptor beta chains were read from a single sample in a study of graft-versus-host responses after intestinal transplantation. Sequencing was performed with immunoSEQ multiplex PCR; in TCRdb, only in-frame clones are kept and a portion is missing. The data show 100,000 or so clones, over 85% seen once. Their antigens remain unidentified. Source: unstimulated CD8+ T cells sorted from spleen or lymph node cells, taken before transplant. These receptors all come from a human donor who was the organ donor for an intestinal transplant. Both conserved end residues are part of each CDR3. D genes are given only for firm matches. Some rows mark clone size as missing; the rest say once, few, many or name a class of expanded clone.

CDR3 length	D gene	V gene	J gene	clone size	CDR3 protein	CDR3 DNA
14	NA	TRBV4-1	TRBJ2-7	NA	CASSQPTSTYEQYF	TGCGCCAGCAGCCAACCCACTTCGACCTACGAGCAGTACTTC
12	NA	TRBV2	TRBJ1-1	NA	CASTNRPAEAFF	TGTGCCAGCACCAATCGCCCAGCTGAAGCTTTCTTT
15	NA	TRBV7-3	TRBJ2-7	NA	CASSRNHRVRCEQYF	TGTGCCAGCAGCCGCAACCACAGGGTTCGGTGCGAGCAGTACTTC
15	NA	TRBV4-2	TRBJ1-5	NA	CASSQYSWSNQPQHF	TGTGCCAGCAGCCAATACTCCTGGAGCAATCAGCCCCAGCATTTT
13	TRBD2	TRBV7-3	TRBJ2-1	NA	CASSPHGGGEQFF	TGTGCCAGCAGCCCACACGGGGGGGGAGAGCAGTTCTTC
14	NA	TRBV19	TRBJ1-5	NA	CASSIGQGYQPQHF	TGTGCCAGTAGTATTGGGCAGGGTTATCAGCCCCAGCATTTT
15	TRBD2	TRBV4-1	TRBJ2-7	NA	CASSQGGGISYEQYF	TGCGCCAGCAGCCAAGGCGGGGGTATCTCCTACGAGCAGTACTTC
15	TRBD2	TRBV9	TRBJ2-7	NA	CASSPSGRGGYEQYF	TGTGCCAGCAGTCCCTCTGGACGGGGGGGCTACGAGCAGTACTTC
15	NA	TRBV7-2	TRBJ2-2	NA	CASSSKAPNTGELFF	TGTGCCAGCAGCTCTAAAGCGCCGAACACCGGGGAGCTGTTTTTT
13	NA	TRBV4-1	TRBJ1-1	NA	CASALFLTAEAFF	TGCGCCAGCGCTTTATTTCTGACAGCTGAAGCTTTCTTT
17	NA	TRBV5-1	TRBJ2-5	NA	CASSSGLSAGPPETQYF	TGCGCCAGCAGCTCGGGGTTATCGGCGGGACCACCGGAGACCCAGTACTTC
12	NA	TRBV7-3	TRBJ1-2	once	CASTRDSYGYTF	TGTGCCAGCACCCGGGACTCCTATGGCTACACCTTC
12	NA	TRBV27	TRBJ2-2	once	CASRRVPGELFF	TGTGCCAGCAGACGGGTACCCGGGGAGCTGTTTTTT
16	TRBD2	TRBV5-4	TRBJ2-1	NA	CASSLVSSGGRDEQFF	TGTGCCAGCAGCTTAGTGTCTAGCGGGGGACGTGATGAGCAGTTCTTC
15	TRBD1	TRBV11-2	TRBJ1-1	NA	CASSLEDRLNTEAFF	TGTGCCAGCAGCTTAGAGGACAGGCTGAACACTGAAGCTTTCTTT
15	TRBD1	TRBV7-6	TRBJ2-7	NA	CASSLATGVSYEQYF	TGTGCCAGCAGCTTAGCCACAGGGGTATCCTACGAGCAGTACTTC
15	TRBD2	TRBV29-1	TRBJ2-1	NA	CSVTGLAPVYNEQFF	TGCAGCGTTACTGGACTAGCACCCGTGTACAATGAGCAGTTCTTC
13	NA	TRBV2	TRBJ2-3	NA	CASSDSSTDTQYF	TGTGCCAGCAGTGATTCTAGCACAGATACGCAGTATTTT
13	TRBD1	TRBV5-5	TRBJ1-1	NA	CASSPHRGGEAFF	TGTGCCAGCAGCCCCCACAGGGGCGGTGAAGCTTTCTTT
15	NA	TRBV5-6	TRBJ2-7	once	CASSSIAAGIYEQYF	TGTGCCAGCAGCTCCATCGCGGCAGGGATCTACGAGCAGTACTTC
13	NA	TRBV6-5	TRBJ2-3	NA	CASSAAGPDTQYF	TGTGCCAGCTCAGCCGCGGGCCCAGATACGCAGTATTTT
14	NA	TRBV5-4	TRBJ2-7	NA	CASSQEGSIYEQYF	TGTGCCAGCAGTCAGGAGGGCAGTATCTACGAGCAGTACTTC
13	NA	TRBV19	TRBJ2-7	NA	CASSETGWHEQYF	TGTGCCAGTAGTGAAACAGGGTGGCACGAGCAGTACTTC
14	TRBD1	TRBV7-9	TRBJ1-2	NA	CASSSGGRDYGYTF	TGTGCCAGCAGCTCAGGGGGCAGGGACTATGGCTACACCTTC
15	NA	TRBV15	TRBJ1-1	NA	CATSRDWGTGTEAFF	TGTGCCACCAGCAGAGATTGGGGCACGGGCACTGAAGCTTTCTTT
17	TRBD1	TRBV28	TRBJ2-7	NA	CASSPNLGRGNSYEQYF	TGTGCCAGCAGTCCCAACCTTGGCAGGGGGAACTCCTACGAGCAGTACTTC
15	NA	TRBV6-5	TRBJ2-5	NA	CASSWASDRLETQYF	TGTGCCAGCAGTTGGGCCTCAGACAGACTAGAGACCCAGTACTTC
15	TRBD2	TRBV2	TRBJ2-5	NA	CASRTRTSPQETQYF	TGTGCCAGCAGGACAAGGACTAGCCCACAAGAGACCCAGTACTTC
15	TRBD1	TRBV10-3	TRBJ2-7	NA	CAISGNRDRDHEQYF	TGTGCCATCAGTGGGAACCGGGACAGGGACCACGAGCAGTACTTC
15	NA	TRBV19	TRBJ2-5	NA	CASSIDRERKETQYF	TGTGCCAGTAGTATAGACCGCGAGCGGAAAGAGACCCAGTACTTC
16	TRBD1	TRBV5-1	TRBJ1-1	once	CASSLVPGTGDTEAFF	TGCGCCAGCAGCTTGGTCCCCGGGACAGGGGACACTGAAGCTTTCTTT
13	NA	TRBV19	TRBJ2-7	NA	CASSIPPEARQYF	TGTGCCAGTAGTATACCCCCCGAGGCGAGGCAGTACTTC
13	TRBD2	TRBV19	TRBJ2-5	NA	CASSIVAGGTQYF	TGTGCCAGTAGTATAGTGGCGGGGGGGACCCAGTACTTC
13	TRBD1	TRBV7-9	TRBJ1-1	NA	CASRQGAYIEAFF	TGTGCCAGCAGGCAGGGGGCGTATATTGAAGCTTTCTTT
16	TRBD2	TRBV7-9	TRBJ2-5	NA	CASSLGPSGYPETQYF	TGTGCCAGCAGCTTAGGCCCTAGCGGGTACCCAGAGACCCAGTACTTC
14	NA	TRBV9	TRBJ2-7	NA	CASSPGFFRDEQYF	TGTGCCAGCAGCCCAGGGTTCTTTCGGGACGAGCAGTACTTC
15	TRBD2	TRBV5-8	TRBJ2-3	NA	CASSPGLAGADTQYF	TGTGCCAGCAGCCCGGGACTAGCGGGGGCAGATACGCAGTATTTT
15	TRBD2	TRBV6-1	TRBJ2-7	once	CASSEETGGPYEQYF	TGTGCCAGCAGTGAAGAAACGGGAGGGCCCTACGAGCAGTACTTC
13	NA	TRBV19	TRBJ2-1	NA	CASSTDYYNEQFF	TGTGCCAGTAGTACTGACTACTACAATGAGCAGTTCTTC
13	TRBD2	TRBV6-5	TRBJ2-1	NA	CASSPSGGNEQFF	TGTGCCAGCAGCCCTTCGGGGGGGAATGAGCAGTTCTTC
12	NA	TRBV19	TRBJ2-3	NA	CASAVDSDTQYF	TGTGCCAGTGCGGTGGATTCGGATACGCAGTATTTT
13	NA	TRBV7-8	TRBJ2-2	NA	CASSPDRTGELFF	TGTGCCAGCAGCCCAGACAGGACCGGGGAGCTGTTTTTT
12	NA	TRBV5-4	TRBJ1-2	few	CASSFHGYGYTF	TGTGCCAGCAGCTTCCACGGGTATGGCTACACCTTC
15	NA	TRBV5-4	TRBJ2-7	NA	CASSPSMGTQYEQYF	TGTGCCAGCAGCCCTTCCATGGGGACACAGTACGAGCAGTACTTC
17	NA	TRBV4-2	TRBJ1-5	NA	CASSPTPGSFARGPQHF	TGTGCCAGCAGCCCGACCCCTGGCAGCTTTGCACGAGGGCCCCAGCATTTT
17	TRBD1	TRBV11-2	TRBJ1-1	NA	CASSLGTGGWGGTEAFF	TGTGCCAGCAGTTTGGGGACAGGGGGTTGGGGAGGGACTGAAGCTTTCTTT
12	TRBD2	TRBV9	TRBJ2-1	NA	CASSGGSGEQFF	TGTGCCAGCAGCGGTGGTAGCGGGGAGCAGTTCTTC
15	TRBD2	TRBV9	TRBJ2-7	NA	CASSFSGRASHEQYF	TGTGCCAGCAGCTTTAGCGGGAGGGCCTCCCACGAGCAGTACTTC
12	NA	TRBV7-2	TRBJ2-7	NA	CASSPKSPEQYF	TGTGCCAGCAGCCCAAAGAGTCCGGAGCAGTACTTC
17	NA	TRBV15	TRBJ2-3	NA	CATSRAVSGVRTDTQYF	TGTGCCACCAGCAGAGCAGTGTCGGGGGTCAGGACAGATACGCAGTATTTT
13	NA	TRBV2	TRBJ1-2	NA	CASSGPQGYGYTF	TGTGCCAGCAGTGGCCCCCAGGGCTATGGCTACACCTTC
15	TRBD2	TRBV7-9	TRBJ2-5	NA	CASSLVLAGQETQYF	TGTGCCAGCAGCTTAGTGCTAGCGGGGCAAGAGACCCAGTACTTC
14	TRBD1	TRBV7-9	TRBJ2-7	NA	CASSPGGTGGEQYF	TGTGCCAGCAGCCCGGGGGGGACAGGGGGCGAGCAGTACTTC